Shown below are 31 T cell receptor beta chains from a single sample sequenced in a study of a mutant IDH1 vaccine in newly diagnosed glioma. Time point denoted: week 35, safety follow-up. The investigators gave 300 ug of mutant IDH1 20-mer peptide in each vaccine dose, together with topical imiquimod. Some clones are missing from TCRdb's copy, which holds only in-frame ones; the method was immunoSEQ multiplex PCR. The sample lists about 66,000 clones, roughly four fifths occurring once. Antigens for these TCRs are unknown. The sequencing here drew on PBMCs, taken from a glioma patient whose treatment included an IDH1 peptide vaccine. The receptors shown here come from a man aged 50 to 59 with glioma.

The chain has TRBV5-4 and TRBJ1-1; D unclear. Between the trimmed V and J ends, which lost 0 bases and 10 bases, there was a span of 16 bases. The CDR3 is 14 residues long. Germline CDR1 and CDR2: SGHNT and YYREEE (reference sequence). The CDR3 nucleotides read TGTGCCAGCAGCTTGGTAAACTCGGAACTGGGAGCTTTCTTT. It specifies CASSLVNSELGAFF.

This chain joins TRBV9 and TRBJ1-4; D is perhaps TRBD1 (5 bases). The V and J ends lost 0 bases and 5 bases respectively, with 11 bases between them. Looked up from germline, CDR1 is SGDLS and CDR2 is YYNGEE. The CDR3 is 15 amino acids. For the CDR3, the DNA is TGTGCCAGCAGCGTAGGCGGGGGGAGAAATGAAAAACTGTTTTTT. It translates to CASSVGGGRNEKLFF.

The CDR3 here is CASSRQAGGGSEAFF. The CDR3, as DNA: TGTGCCAGCAGTAGGCAGGCAGGGGGGGGCTCTGAAGCTTTCTTT. The chain has TRBV6-1 and TRBJ1-1; 7 bases match TRBD1. V was pared by 5 bases and J by 6 bases, with 12 bases of the junction left unmatched. Germline V lookup: CDR1 MNHNS, CDR2 SASEGT. This CDR3 is built from 15 residues.

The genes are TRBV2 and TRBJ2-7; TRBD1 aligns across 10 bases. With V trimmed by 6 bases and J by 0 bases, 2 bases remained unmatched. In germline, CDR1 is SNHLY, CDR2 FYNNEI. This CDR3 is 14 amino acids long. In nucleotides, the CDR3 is TGTGCCAGCAGCCGGACAGGGGGCTCCTACGAGCAGTACTTC. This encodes CASSRTGGSYEQYF.

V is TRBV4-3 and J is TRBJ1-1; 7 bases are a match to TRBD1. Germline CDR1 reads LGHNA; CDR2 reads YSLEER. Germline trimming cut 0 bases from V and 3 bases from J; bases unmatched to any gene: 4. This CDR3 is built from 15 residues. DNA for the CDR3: TGCGCCAGCAGCCAAGATCCAGGACAGGACACTGAAGCTTTCTTT. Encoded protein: CASSQDPGQDTEAFF.

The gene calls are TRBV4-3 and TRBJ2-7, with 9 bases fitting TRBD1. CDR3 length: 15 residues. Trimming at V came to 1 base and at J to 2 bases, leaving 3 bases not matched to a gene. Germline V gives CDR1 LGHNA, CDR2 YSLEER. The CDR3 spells CASSQGTGETYEQYF. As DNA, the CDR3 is TGCGCCAGCAGCCAAGGGACAGGGGAGACCTACGAGCAGTACTTC.

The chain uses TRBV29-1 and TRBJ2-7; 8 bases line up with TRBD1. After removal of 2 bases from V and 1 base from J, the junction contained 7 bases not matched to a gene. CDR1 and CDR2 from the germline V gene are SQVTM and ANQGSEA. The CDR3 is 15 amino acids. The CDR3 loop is CSVEIDGTGSYEQYF. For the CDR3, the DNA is TGCAGCGTTGAAATCGATGGGACAGGTTCCTACGAGCAGTACTTC.

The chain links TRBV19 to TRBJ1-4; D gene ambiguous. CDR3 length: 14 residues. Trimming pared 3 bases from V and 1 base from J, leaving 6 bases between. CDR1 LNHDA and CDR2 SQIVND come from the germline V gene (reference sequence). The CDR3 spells CASSIQRTNEKLFF. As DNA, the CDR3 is TGTGCCAGTAGTATCCAGAGAACTAATGAAAAACTGTTTTTT.

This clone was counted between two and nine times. Here the CDR3 DNA reads TGTGCCAGCAGCGTTTCAGCCGGGACCCAAGAGACCCAGTACTTC. Translated: CASSVSAGTQETQYF. The chain joins TRBV9 to TRBJ2-5; D assignment may be TRBD1 or TRBD2 (5 bases each). The CDR3 has 15 residues. CDR1 SGDLS and CDR2 YYNGEE come from the germline V gene. Trimming removed 2 bases at V and 1 base at J, with 12 bases between.

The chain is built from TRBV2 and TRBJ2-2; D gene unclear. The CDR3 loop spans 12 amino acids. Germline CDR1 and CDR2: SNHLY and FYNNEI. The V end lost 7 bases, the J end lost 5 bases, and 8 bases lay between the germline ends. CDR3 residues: CASTLETGELFF. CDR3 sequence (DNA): TGTGCCAGCACCCTGGAGACCGGGGAGCTGTTTTTT.

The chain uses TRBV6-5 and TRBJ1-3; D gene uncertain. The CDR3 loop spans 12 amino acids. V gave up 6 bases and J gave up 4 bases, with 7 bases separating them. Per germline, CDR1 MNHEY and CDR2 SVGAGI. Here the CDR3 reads CASSPGGNTIYF. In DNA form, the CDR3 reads TGTGCCAGCAGCCCTGGAGGAAACACCATATATTTT.

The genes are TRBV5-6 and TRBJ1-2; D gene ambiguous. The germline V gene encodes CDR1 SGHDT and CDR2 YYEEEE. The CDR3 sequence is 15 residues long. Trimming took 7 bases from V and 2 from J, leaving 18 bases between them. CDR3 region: CASGPGAALNYGYTF. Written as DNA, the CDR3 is TGTGCCAGCGGACCAGGAGCGGCGTTAAACTATGGCTACACCTTC.

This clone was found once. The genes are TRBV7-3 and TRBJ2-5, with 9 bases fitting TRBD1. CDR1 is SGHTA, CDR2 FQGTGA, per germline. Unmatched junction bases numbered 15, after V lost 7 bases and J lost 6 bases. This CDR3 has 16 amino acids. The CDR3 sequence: CASTRGGGQGRQTQYF. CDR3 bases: TGTGCCAGCACCCGAGGAGGGGGACAGGGAAGGCAGACCCAGTACTTC. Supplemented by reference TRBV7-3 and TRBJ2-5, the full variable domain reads GAGVSQTPSNKVTEKGKYVELRCDPISGHTALYWYRQSLGQGPEFLIYFQGTGAADDSGLPNDRFFAVRPEGSVSTLKIQRTERGDSAVYLCASTRGGGQGRQTQYFGPGTRLLVL.

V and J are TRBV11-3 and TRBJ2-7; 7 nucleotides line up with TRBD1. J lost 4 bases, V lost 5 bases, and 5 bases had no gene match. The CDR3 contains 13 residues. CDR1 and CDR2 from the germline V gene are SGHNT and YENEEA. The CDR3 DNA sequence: TGTGCCAGCAGCCTTACAGGGGTTTACGAGCAGTACTTC. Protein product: CASSLTGVYEQYF.

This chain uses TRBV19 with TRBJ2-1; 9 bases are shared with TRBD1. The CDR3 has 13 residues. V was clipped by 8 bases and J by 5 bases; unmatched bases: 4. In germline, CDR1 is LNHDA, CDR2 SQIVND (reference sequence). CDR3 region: CASRDRANNEQFF. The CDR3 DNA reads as TGTGCCAGTCGGGACAGGGCCAACAATGAGCAGTTCTTC.

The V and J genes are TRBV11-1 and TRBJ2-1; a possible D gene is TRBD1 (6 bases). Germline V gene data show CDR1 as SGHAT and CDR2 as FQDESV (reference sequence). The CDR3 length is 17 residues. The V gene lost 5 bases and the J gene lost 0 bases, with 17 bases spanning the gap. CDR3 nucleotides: TGTGCCAGCAGCCGAACGACAGGTTCCGGCTCCTACAATGAGCAGTTCTTC. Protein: CASSRTTGSGSYNEQFF.

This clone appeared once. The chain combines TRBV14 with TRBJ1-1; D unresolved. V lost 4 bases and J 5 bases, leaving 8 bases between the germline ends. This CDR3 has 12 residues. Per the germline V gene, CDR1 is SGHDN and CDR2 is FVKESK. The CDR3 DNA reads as TGTGCCAGCAGCCGGACGAGAACTGAAGCTTTCTTT. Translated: CASSRTRTEAFF.

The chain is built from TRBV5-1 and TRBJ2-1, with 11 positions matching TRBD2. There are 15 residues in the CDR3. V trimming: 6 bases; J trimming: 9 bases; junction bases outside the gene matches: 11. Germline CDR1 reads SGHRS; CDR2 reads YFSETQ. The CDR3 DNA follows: TGCGCCAGCACCGTAGTAGCGGGGGGGCCGGGTGAGCAGTTCTTC. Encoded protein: CASTVVAGGPGEQFF.

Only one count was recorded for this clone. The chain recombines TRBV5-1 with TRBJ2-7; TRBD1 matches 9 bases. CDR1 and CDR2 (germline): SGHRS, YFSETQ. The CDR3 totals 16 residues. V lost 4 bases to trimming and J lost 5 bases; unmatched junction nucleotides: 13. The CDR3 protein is CASSADPGTGRNEQYF. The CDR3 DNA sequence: TGCGCCAGCAGCGCGGACCCCGGGACAGGGAGGAACGAGCAGTACTTC.

The CDR3 nucleotides are TGCGCCAGCAGCTTGGATAGGGCAGCTGGAAACACCATATATTTT. This codes for CASSLDRAAGNTIYF. This rearrangement joins TRBV5-1 to TRBJ1-3; no reliable D call. Germline V gives CDR1 SGHRS, CDR2 YFSETQ. This CDR3 is 15 amino acids long. V was clipped by 0 bases and J by 2 bases, with 9 bases between them.

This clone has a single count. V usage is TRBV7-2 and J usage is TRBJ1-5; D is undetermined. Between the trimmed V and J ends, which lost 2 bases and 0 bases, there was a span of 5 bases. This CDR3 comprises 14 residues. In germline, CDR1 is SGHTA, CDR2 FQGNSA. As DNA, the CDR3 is TGTGCCAGCAGCTTATGGGGTAGCAATCAGCCCCAGCATTTT. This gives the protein CASSLWGSNQPQHF. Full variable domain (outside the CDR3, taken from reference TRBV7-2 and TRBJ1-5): GAGVSQSPSNKVTEKGKDVELRCDPISGHTALYWYRQSLGQGLEFLIYFQGNSAPDKSGLPSDRFSAERTGGSVSTLTIQRTQQEDSAVYLCASSLWGSNQPQHFGDGTRLSIL.

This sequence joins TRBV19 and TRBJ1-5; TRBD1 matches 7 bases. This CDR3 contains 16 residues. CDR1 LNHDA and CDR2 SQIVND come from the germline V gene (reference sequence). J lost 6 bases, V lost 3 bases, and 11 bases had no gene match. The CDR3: CASSMVGQRGGQPQHF. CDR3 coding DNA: TGTGCCAGTAGTATGGTGGGACAGCGCGGTGGTCAGCCCCAGCATTTT.

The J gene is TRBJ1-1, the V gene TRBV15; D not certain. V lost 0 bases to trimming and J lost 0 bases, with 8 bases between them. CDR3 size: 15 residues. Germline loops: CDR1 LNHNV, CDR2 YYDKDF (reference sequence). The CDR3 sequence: CATSRDFAVNTEAFF. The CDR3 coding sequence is TGTGCCACCAGCAGAGATTTTGCGGTGAACACTGAAGCTTTCTTT. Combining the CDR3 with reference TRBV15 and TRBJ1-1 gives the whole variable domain DAMVIQNPRYQVTQFGKPVTLSCSQTLNHNVMYWYQQKSSQAPKLLFHYYDKDFNNEADTPDNFQSRRPNTSFCFLDIRSPGLGDTAMYLCATSRDFAVNTEAFFGQGTRLTVV.

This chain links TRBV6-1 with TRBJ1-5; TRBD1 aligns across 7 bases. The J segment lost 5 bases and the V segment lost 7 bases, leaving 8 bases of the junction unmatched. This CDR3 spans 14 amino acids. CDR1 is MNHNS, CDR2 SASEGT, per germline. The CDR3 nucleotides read TGTGCCAGCACCACTTCAGGGGGTTATCAGCCCCAGCATTTT. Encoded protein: CASTTSGGYQPQHF.

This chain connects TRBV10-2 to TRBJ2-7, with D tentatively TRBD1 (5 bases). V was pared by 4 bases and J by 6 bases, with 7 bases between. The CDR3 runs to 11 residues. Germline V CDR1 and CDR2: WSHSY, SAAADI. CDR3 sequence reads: CASSARGEQYF. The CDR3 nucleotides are TGCGCCAGCAGTGCTAGGGGCGAGCAGTACTTC.

The DNA of the CDR3 is TGTGCCAGCAGTAGCCAGGGGAAGGAAAAACTGTTTTTT. This encodes CASSSQGKEKLFF. The V and J genes are TRBV2 and TRBJ1-4, with D possibly being TRBD1 (6 bases). The germline gives CDR1 SNHLY, CDR2 FYNNEI. This CDR3 comprises 13 residues. Trimming removed 5 bases from V and 8 bases from J, with 12 bases in between.

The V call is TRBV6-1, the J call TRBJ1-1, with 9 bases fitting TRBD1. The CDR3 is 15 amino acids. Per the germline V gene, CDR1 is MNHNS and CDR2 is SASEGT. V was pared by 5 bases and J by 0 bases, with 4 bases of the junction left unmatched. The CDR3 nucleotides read TGTGCCAGCAGTACGGGACAGGGATTGAACACTGAAGCTTTCTTT. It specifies CASSTGQGLNTEAFF.

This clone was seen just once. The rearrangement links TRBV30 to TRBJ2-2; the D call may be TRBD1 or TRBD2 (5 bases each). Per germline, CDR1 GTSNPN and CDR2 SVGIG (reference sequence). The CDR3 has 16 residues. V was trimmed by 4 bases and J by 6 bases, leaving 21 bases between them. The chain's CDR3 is CAWKGGRDPGAGELFF. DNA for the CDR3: TGTGCCTGGAAAGGTGGAAGGGACCCTGGGGCCGGGGAGCTGTTTTTT.

The CDR3 nucleotides are TGCGCCAGCAGCTTGGACAGGGTGGAACAGCAGTACTTC. Translating gives CASSLDRVEQQYF. This chain uses TRBV5-1 with TRBJ2-7; possibly TRBD1 for D (6 bases). V dropped 0 bases and J dropped 8 bases, with 12 bases sitting between them. The germline CDR1 and CDR2 sequences are SGHRS and YFSETQ. This CDR3 is 13 amino acids long.

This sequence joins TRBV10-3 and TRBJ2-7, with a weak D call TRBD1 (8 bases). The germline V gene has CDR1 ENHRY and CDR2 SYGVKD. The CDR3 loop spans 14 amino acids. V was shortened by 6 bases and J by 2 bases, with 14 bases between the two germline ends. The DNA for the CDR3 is TGTGCCATCAGCAGGACAGGGACTACCTACGAGCAGTACTTC. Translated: CAISRTGTTYEQYF.

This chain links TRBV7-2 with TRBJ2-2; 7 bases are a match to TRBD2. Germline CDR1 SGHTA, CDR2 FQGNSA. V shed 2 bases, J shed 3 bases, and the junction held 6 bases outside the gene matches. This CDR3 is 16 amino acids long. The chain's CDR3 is CASSLKRLADTGELFF. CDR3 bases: TGTGCCAGCAGCTTAAAGCGGCTAGCGGACACCGGGGAGCTGTTTTTT.